The 26 T cell receptor beta chains below all came from one sample that was sequenced in a study of control samples from healthy donors and cancer patients (dated by TCRdb to the early 2020s). Library construction relied on the immunoSEQ multiplex PCR assay. As stored in TCRdb, this immuneACCESS dataset retains in-frame rearrangements with V and J assigned. A fraction of the clones does not appear; measured against another copy, unresolved V genes explain less than half of the discrepancy, and the remainder lacks a known reason. This sample holds almost 85,000 clones; about 93% were observed only once. The ten largest clones take up around 5% of the sample. Sequenced sample: blood. Receptors originate from a young woman in good health.

The chain employs TRBV18 and TRBJ2-7; D is uncertain. This CDR3 is 11 amino acids long. The ends were cut back, 5 bases at V and 3 bases at J, with 5 bases in the middle. Germline CDR1 is KGHSH and CDR2 is LQKENI. The DNA of the CDR3 is TGTGCCAGCTCAACCGACTACGAGCAGTACTTC. Protein sequence: CASSTDYEQYF.

This clone was detected a few times. CDR3 nucleotides: TGTGCCAGCAGCTTAATGACAGTTTACGAGCAGTACTTC. Translating gives CASSLMTVYEQYF. The rearrangement uses TRBV7-8 and TRBJ2-7; D might be TRBD1 (5 bases). Germline assignment: CDR1 SGHVS and CDR2 FQNEAQ. V dropped 2 bases and J dropped 4 bases, with 9 bases sitting between them. The CDR3 spans 13 residues. The full variable domain, completed using reference TRBV7-8 and TRBJ2-7, is GAGVSQSPRYKVAKRGQDVALRCDPISGHVSLFWYQQALGQGPEFLTYFQNEAQLDKSGLPSDRFFAERPEGSVSTLKIQRTQQEDSAVYLCASSLMTVYEQYFGPGTRLTVT.

DNA of the CDR3: TGTGCCAGCAGCTTAGACAGAAACACTGAAGCTTTCTTT. This sequence encodes CASSLDRNTEAFF. This chain uses TRBV7-3 with TRBJ1-1; D possibly corresponds to TRBD1 (5 bases). CDR1 and CDR2 (germline): SGHTA, FQGTGA. This CDR3 comprises 13 residues. V lost 2 bases to trimming and J lost 2 bases, with 6 bases between them.

The chain links TRBV6-5 to TRBJ2-7; 9 bases are a match to TRBD1. This CDR3 is 15 amino acids long. The junction had 11 bases not matched to a gene; V was cut back by 5 bases and J by 6 bases. Germline loops: CDR1 MNHEY, CDR2 SVGAGI. This chain's CDR3 is CASSRDTGTGTEQYF. The CDR3 DNA is TGTGCCAGCAGTCGAGACACCGGGACAGGGACCGAGCAGTACTTC.

This chain connects TRBV25-1 to TRBJ1-1; perhaps TRBD1 as D (6 bases). V was trimmed by 0 bases and J by 6 bases, leaving 20 bases between them. Germline V gene lookup returns CDR1 MGHDK and CDR2 SYGVNS. CDR3 size: 17 residues. The CDR3 is CASSEYFSAGEAAEAFF. The CDR3 DNA reads TGTGCCAGCAGTGAATATTTTAGCGCAGGGGAGGCGGCTGAAGCTTTCTTT.

The gene calls are TRBV27 and TRBJ2-7; 7 bases are a match to TRBD1. The length of the CDR3 is 12 residues. Trimming removed 6 bases from V and 2 bases from J; junction bases left unmatched: 1. In germline, CDR1 is MNHEY, CDR2 SMNVEV (reference sequence). CDR3 residues: CASSQGAYEQYF. DNA of the CDR3: TGTGCCAGCAGCCAGGGGGCCTACGAGCAGTACTTC.

The rearrangement links TRBV5-4 to TRBJ1-3; D perhaps matches TRBD1 (6 bases). From germline, CDR1 is SGHNT and CDR2 YYREEE (reference sequence). The V gene lost 4 bases and the J gene lost 0 bases, with 14 bases spanning the gap. The CDR3 totals 16 residues. The CDR3, as DNA: TGTGCCAGCAGCGCGATGACAGGCAGCTCTGGAAACACCATATATTTT. Amino acids: CASSAMTGSSGNTIYF.

The chain is built from TRBV6-6 and TRBJ2-7; 7 bases match TRBD2. This CDR3 contains 13 residues. With V trimmed by 7 bases and J by 4 bases, 7 bases remained unmatched. Germline V gene sequence: CDR1 MNHNY, CDR2 SVGAGI (reference sequence). The DNA of the CDR3 is TGTGCCAGCAAAAGGGGCGGGAGTTACGAGCAGTACTTC. Translated: CASKRGGSYEQYF.

J is TRBJ1-6 and V is TRBV29-1; D is unclear. Trimming took 6 bases from V and 9 from J, leaving 15 bases between them. The CDR3 runs 13 residues. Germline V gene lookup returns CDR1 SQVTM and CDR2 ANQGSEA. In DNA form, the CDR3 reads TGCAGCGTGGCGCGTGGGGTCGGTTCACCCCTCCACTTT. Translation gives CSVARGVGSPLHF.

The chain recombines TRBV10-3 with TRBJ1-1; D unclear. Trimming took 6 bases from V and 1 from J, leaving 6 bases between them. Germline CDR1 and CDR2: ENHRY and SYGVKD. This CDR3 is 12 amino acids long. Here the CDR3 DNA reads TGTGCCATCAGGATGGGGAACACTGAAGCTTTCTTT. Translation gives CAIRMGNTEAFF.

The chain links TRBV5-6 to TRBJ2-3; unclear D gene. Trimming left V 7 bases short and J 1 base short, with 19 bases between. Germline V gene data show CDR1 as SGHDT and CDR2 as YYEEEE. The CDR3 is 16 residues long. CDR3 amino acids: CASLSLRESGTDTQYF. In DNA form, the CDR3 reads TGTGCCAGCCTTAGCTTGCGAGAGTCCGGCACAGATACGCAGTATTTT. Using reference TRBV5-6 and TRBJ2-3 for the parts outside the CDR3, the full variable domain is DAGVTQSPTHLIKTRGQQVTLRCSPKSGHDTVSWYQQALGQGPQFIFQYYEEEERQRGNFPDRFSGHQFPNYSSELNVNALLLGDSALYLCASLSLRESGTDTQYFGPGTRLTVL.

V gene TRBV7-2 combines with J gene TRBJ2-3; D not resolved. V lost 4 bases, J lost 3 bases, and 8 bases lay in between. This CDR3 has 13 residues. CDR1 SGHTA and CDR2 FQGNSA come from the germline V gene. The CDR3 here is CASSSIRTDTQYF. Here the CDR3 DNA reads TGTGCCAGCAGCTCCATTAGGACAGATACGCAGTATTTT.

In DNA form, the CDR3 reads TGCGCCAGCAGCCCCGGACAGGGACTAGATACGCAGTATTTT. As protein: CASSPGQGLDTQYF. The chain employs TRBV5-1 and TRBJ2-3; 8 bases line up with TRBD1. V shed 4 bases, J shed 5 bases, and the junction held 6 bases outside the gene matches. The CDR3 extends over 14 amino acids. Germline-derived CDR1 and CDR2 are SGHRS and YFSETQ.

This chain connects TRBV6-2 or TRBV6-3 to TRBJ2-5, with D possibly matching TRBD2 (6 bases). Looked up from germline, CDR1 is MNHEY and CDR2 is SVGEGT. The V end lost 2 bases, the J end lost 2 bases, and 12 bases lay between the germline ends. The length of the CDR3 is 15 residues. CDR3: CASSYGHGRQETQYF. For the CDR3, the DNA is TGTGCCAGCAGTTACGGGCATGGGAGGCAAGAGACCCAGTACTTC.

V gene TRBV24-1 combines with J gene TRBJ2-1; 12 bases are a match to TRBD1. Germline values: CDR1 KGHDR, CDR2 SFDVKD. The CDR3 loop spans 15 amino acids. J gave up 7 bases and V 10 bases, and 10 bases lay outside the gene matches. The CDR3 DNA sequence: TGTGCCACATCTTCCCGGGACAGGGGGCGGAATGAGCAGTTCTTC. This translates into CATSSRDRGRNEQFF.

V is TRBV29-1 and J is TRBJ2-7; 9 bases fit TRBD2. With 1 base clipped from V and 4 bases from J, the junction kept 8 bases outside the gene matches. CDR1 is SQVTM and CDR2 is ANQGSEA in the germline V gene. CDR3 length equals 15 residues. The CDR3 protein is CSVEVLSGSSYEQYF. CDR3 bases: TGCAGCGTTGAAGTCCTTAGCGGGAGTTCGTACGAGCAGTACTTC.

This clone was seen only once. The rearrangement links TRBV10-3 to TRBJ1-4; TRBD1 is a possible D gene (5 bases). Trimming shortened V by 0 bases and J by 8 bases, and 10 bases separated the two germline ends. Germline loops: CDR1 ENHRY, CDR2 SYGVKD. The CDR3 consists of 14 residues. CDR3 in amino acids: CAISESIRGEKLFF. For the CDR3, the DNA is TGTGCCATCAGTGAGTCGATTAGGGGCGAAAAACTGTTTTTT.

This CDR3 is CASSPGGTEAFF. The DNA for the CDR3 is TGCGCCAGCAGCCCCGGGGGCACTGAAGCTTTCTTT. The chain carries TRBV5-1 and TRBJ1-1, with D possibly TRBD1 on 5 matching bases. The germline V and J ends were trimmed by 4 bases and 4 bases, with 8 bases remaining between them. CDR3 size: 12 residues. Germline V gene lookup returns CDR1 SGHRS and CDR2 YFSETQ. Based on the CDR3 plus reference TRBV5-1 and TRBJ1-1, the full variable domain is KAGVTQTPRYLIKTRGQQVTLSCSPISGHRSVSWYQQTPGQGLQFLFEYFSETQRNKGNFPGRFSGRQFSNSRSEMNVSTLELGDSALYLCASSPGGTEAFFGQGTRLTVV.

This rearrangement joins TRBV3-1 (or the pseudogene TRBV3-2) to TRBJ1-1; D is unresolved. This CDR3 contains 13 residues. V lost 7 bases, J lost 11 bases, and 20 bases lay in between. Germline V gives CDR1 LGHDT, CDR2 YNNKEL (reference sequence). CDR3 DNA: TGTGCCAGCAAAGTTTCCGGGTCGCCCGTGGCTTTCTTT. Translated: CASKVSGSPVAFF.

This clone has only one observation. The chain couples TRBV23-1 to TRBJ2-7, with 7 positions matching TRBD1. TRBV23-1 counts as an open reading frame of uncertain function. This CDR3 has 17 amino acids. V lost 3 bases and J lost 0; bases outside the gene matches: 11. The CDR3 nucleotides are TGCGCCAGCAGTCAGTTCCTAACCGGGACAGCCTCCTACGAGCAGTACTTC. Protein sequence: CASSQFLTGTASYEQYF.

CDR3: CASIWNRAVNTEAFF. The CDR3 DNA is TGTGCCAGCATTTGGAACAGGGCGGTGAACACTGAAGCTTTCTTT. The rearrangement joins TRBV6-5 to TRBJ1-1, with a weak D call TRBD1 (6 bases). Trimming stripped 7 bases from V and 0 bases from J, with 15 bases between. The CDR3 runs to 15 residues. Germline V gene lookup returns CDR1 MNHEY and CDR2 SVGAGI.

J is TRBJ2-2 and V is TRBV9; D is possibly TRBD2 (7 bases). The ends were cut back, 3 bases at V and 4 bases at J, with 16 bases in the middle. This CDR3 spans 16 amino acids. Germline assignment: CDR1 SGDLS and CDR2 YYNGEE. DNA of the CDR3: TGTGCCAGCAGCGCCGGAAGGGGGGGACCCACCGGGGAGCTGTTTTTT. Encoded protein: CASSAGRGGPTGELFF.

This clone was seen just once. The chain combines TRBV6-5 with TRBJ1-2; possible D gene TRBD1, 6 bases. Trimming left V 2 bases short and J 1 base short, with 11 bases between. The CDR3 loop spans 15 amino acids. CDR1 and CDR2 from the germline V gene are MNHEY and SVGAGI. CDR3 amino acids: CASSYKGGLNYGYTF. CDR3 bases: TGTGCCAGCAGTTACAAGGGGGGGCTTAACTATGGCTACACCTTC.

This clone was observed once. The chain combines TRBV4-1 with TRBJ2-7; D remains ambiguous. CDR3 size: 13 residues. Per germline, CDR1 MGHRA and CDR2 YSYEKL. With 2 bases removed from V and 0 bases from J, the gap between germline ends came to 5 bases. The CDR3 protein is CASSQLGSYEQYF. CDR3 nucleotide sequence: TGCGCCAGCAGCCAACTAGGCTCCTACGAGCAGTACTTC.

The chain has TRBV7-9 and TRBJ2-2; 7 bases fit TRBD1. The CDR3 length is 14 residues. Unmatched junction bases numbered 3, after V lost 3 bases and J lost 5 bases. Germline CDR1 SEHNR, CDR2 FQNEAQ (reference sequence). The CDR3 nucleotides read TGTGCCAGCAGCTTCGGGACAGAGACCGGGGAGCTGTTTTTT. Protein product: CASSFGTETGELFF.

The rearrangement joins TRBV6-5 to TRBJ2-1; D call uncertain. This CDR3 is 12 amino acids long. CDR1 is MNHEY, CDR2 SVGAGI, per germline. The V gene lost 6 bases and the J gene lost 6 bases, with 9 bases spanning the gap. CDR3 nucleotide sequence: TGTGCCAGCAGGCCCGGATTCAATGAGCAGTTCTTC. This gives the protein CASRPGFNEQFF.